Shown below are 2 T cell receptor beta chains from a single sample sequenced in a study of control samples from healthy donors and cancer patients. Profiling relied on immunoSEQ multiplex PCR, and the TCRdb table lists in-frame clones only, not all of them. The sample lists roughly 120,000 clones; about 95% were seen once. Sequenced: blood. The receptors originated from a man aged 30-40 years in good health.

CDR3 nucleotide sequence: TGCGCCAGCAGCCAAGCGTATCCGGCCAGGGCCGATCAGCCCCAGCATTTT. Its protein product is CASSQAYPARADQPQHF. This chain links TRBV4-3 with TRBJ1-5, with TRBD1 as a possible D gene (5 bases). CDR3 length: 17 amino acids. Germline loops: CDR1 LGHNA, CDR2 YSLEER. Trimming pared 1 base from V and 5 bases from J, leaving 18 bases between.

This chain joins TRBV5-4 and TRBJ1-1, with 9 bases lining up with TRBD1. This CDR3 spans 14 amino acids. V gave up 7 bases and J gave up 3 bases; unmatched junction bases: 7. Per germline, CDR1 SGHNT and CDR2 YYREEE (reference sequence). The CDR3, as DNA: TGTGCCAGCGGGGAGGACAGGGGTTACACTGAAGCTTTCTTT. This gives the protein CASGEDRGYTEAFF.